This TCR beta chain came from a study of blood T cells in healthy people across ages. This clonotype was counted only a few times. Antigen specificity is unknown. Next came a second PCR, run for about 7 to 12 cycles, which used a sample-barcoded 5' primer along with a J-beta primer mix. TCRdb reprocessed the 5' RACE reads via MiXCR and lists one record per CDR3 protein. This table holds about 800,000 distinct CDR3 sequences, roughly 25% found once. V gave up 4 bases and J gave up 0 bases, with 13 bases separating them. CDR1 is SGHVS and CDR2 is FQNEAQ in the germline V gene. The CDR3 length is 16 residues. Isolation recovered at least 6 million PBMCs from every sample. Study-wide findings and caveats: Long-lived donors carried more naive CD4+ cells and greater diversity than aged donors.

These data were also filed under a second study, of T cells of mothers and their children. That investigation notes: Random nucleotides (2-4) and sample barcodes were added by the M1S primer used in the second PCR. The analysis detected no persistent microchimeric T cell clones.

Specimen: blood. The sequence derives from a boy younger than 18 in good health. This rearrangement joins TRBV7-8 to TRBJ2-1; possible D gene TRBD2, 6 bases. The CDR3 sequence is CASSSRLESSYNEQFF. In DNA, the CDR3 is TGTGCCAGCAGCTCGAGACTAGAGAGCTCCTACAATGAGCAGTTCTTC.